Listed here are 31 T cell receptor beta chains from one sample, sequenced in a study of cytomegalovirus exposure and HLA in healthy donors. PCR employed 60 Vbeta and 13 Jbeta primers. Libraries were prepared by immunoSEQ multiplex PCR; TCRdb keeps only in-frame clonotypes and omits some of them. There are a few hundred thousand clones in the sample; 65% to 80% occur only once, and 0.22% lies in the top ten. The specimen was PBMCs. These receptors all come from a girl aged 2-10 years in good health and CMV-seronegative.

The chain recombines TRBV6-1 with TRBJ1-5, with 7 bases identical to TRBD1. Germline loops: CDR1 MNHNS, CDR2 SASEGT. The CDR3 totals 17 residues. The V and J ends lost 7 bases and 1 base, in that order; junction bases with no gene match: 13. This CDR3 reads CASNDPGQWKSNQPQHF. In nucleotides, the CDR3 is TGTGCCAGCAATGACCCGGGACAGTGGAAAAGCAATCAGCCCCAGCATTTT.

This clone was observed a few times. This rearrangement joins TRBV19 to TRBJ2-5, with 13 positions matching TRBD2. CDR1 is LNHDA and CDR2 is SQIVND in the germline V gene (reference sequence). This CDR3 region has 15 residues. After removal of 5 bases from V and 5 bases from J, the junction contained 5 bases not matched to a gene. In DNA form, the CDR3 reads TGTGCCAGTAGTTGGACTAGCGGGAGAGGCGAGACCCAGTACTTC. Protein sequence: CASSWTSGRGETQYF.

V is TRBV5-6 and J is TRBJ2-3, with 10 bases identical to TRBD2. From germline, CDR1 is SGHDT and CDR2 YYEEEE. The CDR3 totals 15 residues. V was clipped by 1 base and J by 12 bases; unmatched bases: 11. The CDR3 protein is CASSLSLAGAPKQYF. In nucleotides, the CDR3 is TGTGCCAGCAGCTTGTCGCTAGCGGGGGCCCCGAAACAGTATTTT.

The chain links TRBV5-1 to TRBJ1-2; TRBD1 matches at 8 bases. This CDR3 is 14 amino acids long. Germline-derived CDR1 and CDR2 are SGHRS and YFSETQ. Losses at the gene ends were 7 bases for V and 3 bases for J; bases not matched to a gene: 8. The CDR3 DNA sequence: TGCGCCAGCGGAGTCTTGACAGGGGACTATGGCTACACCTTC. Translating gives CASGVLTGDYGYTF. The full variable domain, rest sourced from reference TRBV5-1 and TRBJ1-2, is KAGVTQTPRYLIKTRGQQVTLSCSPISGHRSVSWYQQTPGQGLQFLFEYFSETQRNKGNFPGRFSGRQFSNSRSEMNVSTLELGDSALYLCASGVLTGDYGYTFGSGTRLTVV.

This chain connects TRBV25-1 to TRBJ1-6, with TRBD1 matching 8 bases. V gave up 4 bases and J gave up 10 bases; unmatched junction bases: 6. CDR3 size: 14 residues. CDR1 and CDR2 from the germline V gene are MGHDK and SYGVNS. Here the CDR3 reads CASSADRDLSPLHF. CDR3 sequence (DNA): TGTGCCAGCAGTGCGGACAGGGACCTCTCACCCCTCCACTTT.

This chain uses TRBV6-5 with TRBJ2-3; maybe TRBD2 (5 bases). The CDR3 length is 16 residues. The V end was cut by 0 bases, the J end by 3 bases, with 13 bases between. Germline-derived CDR1 and CDR2 are MNHEY and SVGAGI. CDR3 nucleotides: TGTGCCAGCAGTTACTCTTTCGGACTCACGACAGATACGCAGTATTTT. It specifies CASSYSFGLTTDTQYF.

The J gene is TRBJ2-7, the V gene TRBV6-5; D not certain. The CDR3 spans 14 residues. Trimming took 5 bases from V and 2 from J, leaving 13 bases between them. Germline V gives CDR1 MNHEY, CDR2 SVGAGI. The CDR3 loop is CASSNEINAYEQYF. CDR3 coding DNA: TGTGCCAGCAGTAACGAGATAAACGCCTACGAGCAGTACTTC.

The chain recombines TRBV19 with TRBJ2-2, with 7 bases matching TRBD1. This CDR3 is 15 amino acids long. With V trimmed by 9 bases and J by 4 bases, 11 bases remained unmatched. The germline V gene has CDR1 LNHDA and CDR2 SQIVND (reference sequence). Here the CDR3 reads CASRPGQAVTGELFF. The CDR3 DNA follows: TGTGCCAGCAGGCCCGGACAGGCAGTCACCGGGGAGCTGTTTTTT.

V usage is TRBV19 and J usage is TRBJ1-5, with a possible D match to TRBD1 (5 bases). The CDR3 contains 15 residues. Germline V lookup: CDR1 LNHDA, CDR2 SQIVND (reference sequence). With 0 bases removed from V and 7 bases from J, the gap between germline ends came to 13 bases. This chain's CDR3 is CASSIDRGTGQPQHF. The CDR3 DNA follows: TGTGCCAGTAGTATAGATCGGGGGACGGGGCAGCCCCAGCATTTT. The whole variable domain, filled in from reference TRBV19 and TRBJ1-5, reads DGGITQSPKYLFRKEGQNVTLSCEQNLNHDAMYWYRQDPGQGLRLIYYSQIVNDFQKGDIAEGYSVSREKKESFPLTVTSAQKNPTAFYLCASSIDRGTGQPQHFGDGTRLSIL.

This clone was detected only a few times. The chain combines TRBV29-1 with TRBJ2-3, with D perhaps TRBD1 (5 bases). The CDR3 extends over 17 amino acids. V lost 4 bases to trimming and J lost 0 bases, with 20 bases between them. The V gene's germline CDR1 is SQVTM and CDR2 ANQGSEA. The CDR3 DNA is TGCAGCGTTGGACCGAGACAGACTTTTTTTAGCACAGATACGCAGTATTTT. Protein sequence: CSVGPRQTFFSTDTQYF.

This chain connects TRBV6-5 to TRBJ1-1, with D perhaps TRBD1 (5 bases). CDR3 size: 16 residues. Germline lookup yields CDR1 MNHEY and CDR2 SVGAGI. V was trimmed by 2 bases and J by 1 base, leaving 14 bases between them. This CDR3 is CASSYVYGRANTEAFF. The CDR3 nucleotides read TGTGCCAGCAGTTACGTATATGGCAGGGCGAACACTGAAGCTTTCTTT.

The chain is built from TRBV19 and TRBJ1-6; possible D gene TRBD1, 5 bases. There are 13 residues in the CDR3. CDR1 LNHDA and CDR2 SQIVND come from the germline V gene (reference sequence). V dropped 3 bases and J dropped 6 bases, with 6 bases sitting between them. CDR3: CASSIDSNSPLHF. The CDR3 DNA reads as TGTGCCAGTAGTATCGACAGTAATTCACCCCTCCACTTT.

This chain joins TRBV12-5 and TRBJ2-1; D is possibly TRBD1 (7 bases). With 0 bases removed from V and 0 bases from J, the gap between germline ends came to 12 bases. Per the germline V gene, CDR1 is LGHNT and CDR2 is FRNRAP. The CDR3 sequence is 17 residues long. The CDR3 here is CASGLVRQGGSYNEQFF. The CDR3 DNA sequence: TGTGCTAGTGGTTTGGTGCGACAGGGAGGCTCCTACAATGAGCAGTTCTTC.

The chain carries TRBV15 and TRBJ2-2; D is unresolved. The V and J ends lost 3 bases and 0 bases respectively, with 8 bases between them. The V gene's germline CDR1 is LNHNV and CDR2 YYDKDF (reference sequence). There are 15 residues in the CDR3. The CDR3 loop reads CATSRGVTNTGELFF. In DNA, the CDR3 is TGTGCCACCAGCAGGGGCGTCACGAACACCGGGGAGCTGTTTTTT.

V usage is TRBV20-1 and J usage is TRBJ2-7; maybe TRBD1 (6 bases). The CDR3 is 11 residues long. Deletions cut 4 bases from V and 7 bases from J, with 11 bases between. The germline gives CDR1 DFQATT, CDR2 SNEGSKA (reference sequence). The CDR3 is CSATGVGEQYF. CDR3 DNA: TGCAGTGCTACAGGGGTGGGGGAGCAGTACTTC.

This sequence joins TRBV5-1 and TRBJ2-7; D remains unclear. The V and J ends lost 0 bases and 1 base respectively, with 5 bases between them. Germline lookup yields CDR1 SGHRS and CDR2 YFSETQ. The CDR3 loop spans 13 amino acids. In DNA, the CDR3 is TGCGCCAGCAGCTTGGGGGCGTCCTACGAGCAGTACTTC. Translating it yields CASSLGASYEQYF.

This sequence joins TRBV7-7 and TRBJ2-2; D may be TRBD2 (6 bases). The CDR3 contains 14 residues. V gave up 6 bases and J gave up 1 base, with 9 bases separating them. The V gene's germline CDR1 is SSHAT and CDR2 FNYEAQ (reference sequence). The DNA for the CDR3 is TGTGCCAGCAGTCTCGGGGGGAACACCGGGGAGCTGTTTTTT. As protein: CASSLGGNTGELFF.

This clone showed up just a few times. The V gene is TRBV9, the J gene TRBJ1-2; TRBD1 is a possible D gene (5 bases). V was shortened by 0 bases and J by 6 bases, with 15 bases between the two germline ends. The CDR3 sequence is 15 residues long. CDR1 SGDLS and CDR2 YYNGEE come from the germline V gene. The CDR3 is CASSVDDGWGDGYTF. DNA for the CDR3: TGTGCCAGCAGCGTAGACGATGGATGGGGGGATGGCTACACCTTC.

The count of this clone is one. The chain uses TRBV5-6 and TRBJ2-4, with 7 bases matching TRBD1. This CDR3 has 12 residues. V shed 4 bases and J 10 bases; nucleotides not matched to a gene: 5. Germline lookup yields CDR1 SGHDT and CDR2 YYEEEE. The DNA of the CDR3 is TGTGCCAGCAGCCTACAGGGGAATATTCAGTACTTC. This encodes CASSLQGNIQYF.

The V call is TRBV9, the J call TRBJ2-3; 10 nucleotides line up with TRBD1. This CDR3 is built from 16 residues. Germline V gene lookup returns CDR1 SGDLS and CDR2 YYNGEE. After removal of 7 bases from V and 3 bases from J, the junction contained 11 bases not matched to a gene. The CDR3 loop is CASGDGGQGPTDTQYF. The CDR3 nucleotides read TGTGCCAGCGGGGATGGGGGACAGGGGCCGACAGATACGCAGTATTTT.

This chain joins TRBV5-1 and TRBJ1-6; unclear D gene. The V and J ends lost 0 bases and 10 bases respectively, with 14 bases between them. Looked up from germline, CDR1 is SGHRS and CDR2 is YFSETQ. The CDR3 is made up of 15 amino acids. The CDR3, as DNA: TGCGCCAGCAGCTTGGCAAAGGGCTCGGGATCACCCCTCCACTTT. Protein: CASSLAKGSGSPLHF.

The V and J genes are TRBV30 and TRBJ2-3, with D perhaps matching TRBD2 (6 bases). Germline V CDR1 and CDR2: GTSNPN, SVGIG (reference sequence). The CDR3 consists of 12 residues. Trimming took off 5 bases at V and 6 bases at J, with 12 bases between the two ends. This CDR3 reads CAWAGLGDTQYF. For the CDR3, the DNA is TGTGCCTGGGCGGGACTCGGGGATACGCAGTATTTT.

V is TRBV6-5 and J is TRBJ1-5, with D possibly being TRBD1 (5 bases). CDR1 is MNHEY, CDR2 SVGAGI, per germline. V lost 8 bases, J lost 0 bases, and 14 bases lay in between. This CDR3 is built from 15 residues. The DNA for the CDR3 is TGTGCCAGCCGAGACAGTCTTTATAGCAATCAGCCCCAGCATTTT. Amino acids: CASRDSLYSNQPQHF.

The rearrangement links TRBV6-1 to TRBJ2-7, with 9 positions matching TRBD2. V was clipped by 2 bases and J by 2 bases; unmatched bases: 10. The germline V gene encodes CDR1 MNHNS and CDR2 SASEGT. The CDR3 is made up of 17 amino acids. The CDR3: CASSELVLAGPAYEQYF. CDR3 nucleotides: TGTGCCAGCAGTGAATTGGTACTAGCGGGTCCAGCCTACGAGCAGTACTTC.

The V and J genes are TRBV2 and TRBJ1-2; D is unresolved. Germline V lookup: CDR1 SNHLY, CDR2 FYNNEI. Trimming pared 7 bases from V and 3 bases from J, leaving 9 bases between. This CDR3 spans 12 amino acids. CDR3 bases: TGTGCCAGCACTCCACTCCACTATGGCTACACCTTC. Its protein is CASTPLHYGYTF.

As to this clone: The junction and the germline gene differ at one end; a read error may be behind it. V is TRBV14 and J is TRBJ2-5; perhaps TRBD1 as D (5 bases). The CDR3 is made up of 14 amino acids. CDR1 is SGHDN, CDR2 FVKESK, per germline. The CDR3 is CASSQLGVGEAQYF. CDR3 nucleotide sequence: TGTGCCAGCAGCCAATTAGGGGTAGGAGAGGCCCAGTACTTC.

J is TRBJ1-2 and V is TRBV29-1; 10 positions agree with TRBD1. Trimming cost V 5 bases and J 5 bases; bases outside gene matches: 8. In germline, CDR1 is SQVTM, CDR2 ANQGSEA. This CDR3 has 14 residues. CDR3 sequence: CSVSGTGVGYGYTF. Here the CDR3 DNA reads TGCAGCGTTTCCGGGACAGGGGTGGGGTATGGCTACACCTTC.

This clone was observed a few times. J is TRBJ1-1 and V is TRBV7-2; TRBD1 agrees at 7 bases. The trim removed 1 base at V and 1 base at J, leaving 3 bases unmatched. The V gene's germline CDR1 is SGHTA and CDR2 FQGNSA. The CDR3 sequence is 15 residues long. The CDR3, as DNA: TGTGCCAGCAGCTTAGGAGGGGGCGCGAACACTGAAGCTTTCTTT. It is translated as CASSLGGGANTEAFF.

This chain links TRBV2 with TRBJ2-7, with 10 bases matching TRBD2. Trimming removed 0 bases from V and 4 bases from J; junction bases left unmatched: 9. CDR1 and CDR2 (germline): SNHLY, FYNNEI. The CDR3 extends over 17 amino acids. The CDR3 reads CASSEAVGLAGDYEQYF. The CDR3 nucleotides read TGTGCCAGCAGTGAAGCCGTGGGCCTAGCGGGGGATTACGAGCAGTACTTC.

The genes are TRBV6-1 and TRBJ2-5; TRBD2 might be the D (5 bases). Trimming removed 4 bases at V and 2 bases at J, with 20 bases between. Per germline, CDR1 MNHNS and CDR2 SASEGT. The CDR3 runs 17 residues. CDR3 in DNA: TGTGCCAGCAGTGGCCGCAGCGCGGGCCGAAGACAAGAGACCCAGTACTTC. Translated: CASSGRSAGRRQETQYF.

This clone was counted a single time. The chain is built from TRBV4-1 and TRBJ2-3, with 9 bases identical to TRBD1. The V gene end was trimmed by 8 bases and the J gene end by 2 bases; junction bases not matched to a gene: 8. CDR1 is MGHRA, CDR2 YSYEKL, per germline. The CDR3 loop spans 15 amino acids. The CDR3 spells CASRSTGGITDTQYF. The CDR3 DNA is TGCGCCAGCCGGAGCACAGGGGGCATCACAGATACGCAGTATTTT.